This record covers a single T cell receptor beta chain. These data originate in a study of T-cell memory formation after mild COVID-19. MiXCR was run by TCRdb on the 5' RACE reads, yielding one entry per CDR3 protein. The data show a few hundred thousand distinct CDR3 sequences, 20% to 30% seen once. Germline CDR1 is MNHEY and CDR2 is SVGAGI. Trimming removed 0 bases at V and 4 bases at J, with 12 bases between. The CDR3 loop spans 15 amino acids. Sequenced input: PBMCs or a T cell subset sorted from them (not recorded which). This clonotype originated in an adult woman who had mild COVID-19 (a few samples of this study predate the infection). Cell type and time point are not known. This sequence joins TRBV6-5 and TRBJ2-5; D not resolved. CDR3 DNA: TGTGCCAGCAGTTACTCGGCCGGGTCGGGAGAGACCCAGTACTTC. Protein sequence: CASSYSAGSGETQYF.